These 22 T cell receptor beta chains came from one sample sequenced in a study of PD-L1 blockade in urothelial cancer. The protocol was immunoSEQ multiplex PCR, while the TCRdb copy is restricted to in-frame clones and leaves out a portion. There are 35,000 to 40,000 clones in the sample; 82% occur only once, and around 18% lies in the top ten. This specimen consisted of PBMCs, obtained around atezolizumab (anti-PD-L1) treatment. The receptors shown here come from a man aged 55 to 70 with urothelial cancer.

J is TRBJ2-1 and V is TRBV27; D gene ambiguous. From germline, CDR1 is MNHEY and CDR2 SMNVEV (reference sequence). CDR3 length equals 13 residues. Trimming stripped 0 bases from V and 4 bases from J, with 4 bases between. CDR3 DNA sequence: TGTGCCAGCAGTTTATCACGGTACAATGAGCAGTTCTTC. This codes for CASSLSRYNEQFF.

Only a few counts were recorded for this clone. V is TRBV29-1 and J is TRBJ1-2, with unresolved D. The CDR3 has 11 amino acids. Germline CDR1 and CDR2: SQVTM and ANQGSEA. Trimming stripped 3 bases from V and 4 bases from J, with 6 bases between. The CDR3 here is CSVDWLYGYTF. The CDR3 nucleotides are TGCAGCGTTGATTGGCTCTATGGCTACACCTTC. The variable domain in full, with the rest retrieved from reference TRBV29-1 and TRBJ1-2, is SAVISQKPSRDICQRGTSLTIQCQVDSQVTMMFWYRQQPGQSLTLIATANQGSEATYESGFVIDKFPISRPNLTFSTLTVSNMSPEDSSIYLCSVDWLYGYTFGSGTRLTVV.

This clone was observed a few times. This sequence joins TRBV19 and TRBJ2-3; the D gene is possibly TRBD1 (5 bases). V gave up 7 bases and J gave up 1 base, with 9 bases separating them. Germline V gene sequence: CDR1 LNHDA, CDR2 SQIVND (reference sequence). This CDR3 has 13 residues. The CDR3 sequence: CASTVTGTDTQYF. The CDR3 DNA reads as TGTGCCAGTACCGTGACAGGCACAGATACGCAGTATTTT.

The chain employs TRBV29-1 and TRBJ2-3; 7 nucleotides agree with TRBD2. V trimming: 4 bases; J trimming: 1 base; junction bases outside the gene matches: 11. The CDR3 loop spans 16 amino acids. Germline CDR1 is SQVTM and CDR2 is ANQGSEA. CDR3 region: CSVAGTIMWGTDTQYF. The DNA for the CDR3 is TGCAGCGTTGCCGGGACTATCATGTGGGGCACAGATACGCAGTATTTT.

This chain links TRBV5-4 with TRBJ2-7; 7 bases map to TRBD1. V dropped 1 base and J dropped 5; count of bases not matched to a gene: 3. This CDR3 region has 13 residues. Germline CDR1 SGHNT, CDR2 YYREEE (reference sequence). CDR3 residues: CASSLQGVNEQYF. The CDR3 DNA reads TGTGCCAGCAGCTTGCAGGGGGTCAACGAGCAGTACTTC. The whole variable domain, filled in from reference TRBV5-4 and TRBJ2-7, reads ETGVTQSPTHLIKTRGQQVTLRCSSQSGHNTVSWYQQALGQGPQFIFQYYREEENGRGNFPPRFSGLQFPNYSSELNVNALELDDSALYLCASSLQGVNEQYFGPGTRLTVT.

This chain connects TRBV6-5 to TRBJ2-7, with TRBD2 identical over 7 bases. The CDR3 loop spans 13 amino acids. The germline V gene encodes CDR1 MNHEY and CDR2 SVGAGI. V shed 5 bases, J shed 2 bases, and the junction held 3 bases outside the gene matches. CDR3 sequence: CASSPAGTYEQYF. CDR3 in DNA: TGTGCCAGCAGTCCAGCGGGGACCTACGAGCAGTACTTC.

The gene calls are TRBV14 and TRBJ2-5; possibly TRBD2 for D (5 bases). The CDR3 extends over 17 amino acids. Trimming removed 4 bases from V and 4 bases from J, with 22 bases in between. Per the germline V gene, CDR1 is SGHDN and CDR2 is FVKESK. CDR3 coding DNA: TGTGCCAGCAGCCGTAGTCTAGCCACAAATCTCCGAGAGACCCAGTACTTC. Translating gives CASSRSLATNLRETQYF.

V is TRBV27 and J is TRBJ2-3; the match to TRBD1 covers 7 bases. The CDR3 is made up of 16 amino acids. Trimming took 7 bases from V and 0 from J; bases not matched to a gene: 10. The V gene's germline CDR1 is MNHEY and CDR2 SMNVEV (reference sequence). The CDR3 coding sequence is TGTGCCAGCACTCCCAGGTGGGGACAGAGCACAGATACGCAGTATTTT. It translates to CASTPRWGQSTDTQYF.

The V gene is TRBV14, the J gene TRBJ1-1; D not certain. Germline CDR1 and CDR2: SGHDN and FVKESK. CDR3 size: 17 residues. Between the trimmed V and J ends, which lost 0 bases and 0 bases, there was a span of 14 bases. CDR3 protein: CASSQDLPHILNTEAFF. CDR3 DNA: TGTGCCAGCAGCCAAGATCTTCCCCACATTCTGAACACTGAAGCTTTCTTT.

CDR3 amino acids: CASSRDSGGNTIYF. The DNA for the CDR3 is TGTGCCAGCAGTAGGGACAGCGGTGGAAACACCATATATTTT. The chain recombines TRBV2 with TRBJ1-3; 7 nucleotides align to TRBD1. V lost 5 bases and J lost 3; bases outside the gene matches: 4. This CDR3 region has 14 residues. The V gene's germline CDR1 is SNHLY and CDR2 FYNNEI. The variable domain in full, completed from reference TRBV2 and TRBJ1-3, reads EPEVTQTPSHQVTQMGQEVILRCVPISNHLYFYWYRQILGQKVEFLVSFYNNEISEKSEIFDDQFSVERPDGSNFTLKIRSTKLEDSAMYFCASSRDSGGNTIYFGEGSWLTVV.

This chain links TRBV2 with TRBJ2-5; TRBD2 agrees at 11 bases. This CDR3 has 17 residues. Trimming cost V 5 bases and J 8 bases; bases outside gene matches: 16. Germline V gene sequence: CDR1 SNHLY, CDR2 FYNNEI. In DNA form, the CDR3 reads TGTGCCAGCAGTTCTAAACCGCTACTAGCGGGGGATTCAACCCAGTACTTC. Translating gives CASSSKPLLAGDSTQYF.

The chain couples TRBV6-1 to TRBJ1-5; the match to TRBD1 covers 10 bases. CDR3 length: 15 amino acids. Trimming at V came to 7 bases and at J to 2 bases, leaving 5 bases not matched to a gene. Germline loops: CDR1 MNHNS, CDR2 SASEGT. CDR3 DNA: TGTGCCAGCAACACCGGGACAGGGGGCAATCAGCCCCAGCATTTT. Protein: CASNTGTGGNQPQHF.

The chain employs TRBV5-1 and TRBJ1-1, with 7 positions matching TRBD1. The CDR3 runs to 15 residues. Germline V CDR1 and CDR2: SGHRS, YFSETQ. V shed 4 bases and J 4 bases; nucleotides not matched to a gene: 10. The CDR3 coding sequence is TGCGCCAGCAGCGCCTACAGGGGAGGTCGCACTGAAGCTTTCTTT. Translated: CASSAYRGGRTEAFF.

This clone was picked up one time. The V and J genes are TRBV7-2 and TRBJ1-3; 7 nucleotides align to TRBD1. The trim removed 5 bases at V and 1 base at J, leaving 11 bases unmatched. CDR3 length: 17 residues. CDR1 is SGHTA, CDR2 FQGNSA, per germline. In DNA form, the CDR3 reads TGTGCCAGCAGCCGGAAGACAGGGCCTATATCTGGAAACACCATATATTTT. Encoded protein: CASSRKTGPISGNTIYF.

This chain joins TRBV27 and TRBJ1-1; D might be TRBD1 (5 bases). CDR1 is MNHEY and CDR2 is SMNVEV in the germline V gene (reference sequence). This CDR3 has 15 amino acids. V was clipped by 2 bases and J by 0 bases, with 10 bases between them. Here the CDR3 reads CASSLEGRVNTEAFF. DNA of the CDR3: TGTGCCAGCAGTTTAGAGGGGAGGGTGAACACTGAAGCTTTCTTT.

V is TRBV4-1 and J is TRBJ1-6; 7 bases map to TRBD1. CDR3 size: 16 residues. Trimming took 5 bases from V and 9 from J; bases not matched to a gene: 13. CDR1 and CDR2 from the germline V gene are MGHRA and YSYEKL. CDR3 in DNA: TGCGCCAGCAGCTCGAGACAGGGATCAGCGATTTCACCCCTCCACTTT. Its translation: CASSSRQGSAISPLHF.

This clone was seen just once. The genes are TRBV19 and TRBJ1-1; TRBD1 matches at 7 bases. J lost 1 base, V lost 10 bases, and 12 bases had no gene match. Per germline, CDR1 LNHDA and CDR2 SQIVND (reference sequence). The CDR3 spans 15 residues. The CDR3 spells CATKPPGQPNTEAFF. The CDR3, as DNA: TGTGCCACCAAACCTCCGGGACAGCCGAACACTGAAGCTTTCTTT.

The V gene is TRBV2, the J gene TRBJ1-6; TRBD1 aligns across 9 bases. V shed 2 bases, J shed 7 bases, and the junction held 6 bases outside the gene matches. Germline assignment: CDR1 SNHLY and CDR2 FYNNEI. CDR3 length: 16 amino acids. CDR3 amino acids: CASSEPPGQGNSPLHF. The DNA of the CDR3 is TGTGCCAGCAGTGAACCCCCGGGACAGGGAAATTCACCCCTCCACTTT.

The V and J genes are TRBV29-1 and TRBJ2-4; 9 bases agree with TRBD1. Germline V gene data show CDR1 as SQVTM and CDR2 as ANQGSEA. The CDR3 length is 12 residues. The V segment lost 6 bases and the J segment 8 bases; nucleotides outside the gene matches: 5. The CDR3 DNA sequence: TGCAGCGTCGGGACAGGGAGAGACATTCAGTACTTC. Its translation is CSVGTGRDIQYF.

The sample holds one count of this clone. The chain couples TRBV5-1 to TRBJ2-2; 9 nucleotides line up with TRBD1. V lost 4 bases and J lost 7; bases outside the gene matches: 8. Per germline, CDR1 SGHRS and CDR2 YFSETQ. CDR3 length: 15 residues. CDR3 coding DNA: TGCGCCAGCAGCACGGGACAGGGAGACGGCGGGGAGCTGTTTTTT. Amino acids: CASSTGQGDGGELFF.

The chain joins TRBV5-1 to TRBJ1-4, with D tentatively TRBD1 (5 bases). The V end was cut by 0 bases, the J end by 6 bases, with 12 bases between. The CDR3 sequence is 15 residues long. Per germline, CDR1 SGHRS and CDR2 YFSETQ. CDR3 coding DNA: TGCGCCAGCAGCTTGGCCGGGGGTTTGGATGAAAAACTGTTTTTT. Translation gives CASSLAGGLDEKLFF.

This clone was seen a single time. The chain uses TRBV7-9 and TRBJ1-1; TRBD1 agrees at 9 bases. Germline V CDR1 and CDR2: SEHNR, FQNEAQ (reference sequence). The CDR3 is 13 amino acids. V lost 8 bases and J lost 4; bases outside the gene matches: 5. The CDR3 region is CASFLTGGTEAFF. As DNA, the CDR3 is TGTGCCAGCTTCCTGACAGGGGGCACTGAAGCTTTCTTT.